This passage covers 10 T cell receptor beta chains from one sample sequenced in a study of T cell repertoires in cytomegalovirus infection. TCRdb called the reads again in MiXCR, with one record for every CDR3 protein. The profile shows 200,000 to 300,000 distinct CDR3 sequences, roughly 9.1% of them singletons. The material sequenced was PBMCs. Receptor source: a human donor in good health (CMV status not recorded). Some clones in this sample may be carry-over from other donors' samples.

This clonotype was detected many times. This rearrangement joins TRBV7-2 to TRBJ1-1; D is possibly TRBD1 (5 bases). Trimming cost V 2 bases and J 4 bases, with 17 bases left between them. The CDR3 consists of 16 residues. CDR1 SGHTA and CDR2 FQGNSA come from the germline V gene. CDR3 DNA: TGTGCCAGCAGCTTATGGGGGGTAATGGGGGGCACTGAAGCTTTCTTT. It is translated as CASSLWGVMGGTEAFF.

The chain has TRBV6-1 and TRBJ2-1; tentatively, D is TRBD1 or TRBD2 (5 bases each). The V end lost 5 bases, the J end lost 7 bases, and 18 bases lay between the germline ends. CDR3 length: 15 amino acids. Germline CDR1 is MNHNS and CDR2 is SASEGT. This CDR3 reads CASSHPTGPVNEQFF. The CDR3 nucleotides are TGTGCCAGCAGTCACCCGACGGGACCGGTTAATGAGCAGTTCTTC.

At least ten counts were recorded for this clonotype. The chain is built from TRBV7-2 and TRBJ2-5; D call uncertain. The CDR3 runs to 17 residues. The germline CDR1 and CDR2 sequences are SGHTA and FQGNSA. V dropped 8 bases and J dropped 1 base, with 23 bases sitting between them. The DNA of the CDR3 is TGTGCCAGCTCCCTCGGGCCCCCTCAGACCCCCCAAGAGACCCAGTACTTC. Encoded protein: CASSLGPPQTPQETQYF.

This clonotype appeared many times. This chain joins TRBV7-2 and TRBJ1-5, with 12 nucleotides matching TRBD1. CDR1 and CDR2 from the germline V gene are SGHTA and FQGNSA. Germline trimming cut 4 bases from V and 10 bases from J; bases unmatched to any gene: 17. The length of the CDR3 is 18 residues. The CDR3 region is CASSSLGGTGGPRGPQHF. Written as DNA, the CDR3 is TGTGCCAGCAGCTCCTTAGGGGGGACAGGGGGCCCTCGCGGTCCCCAGCATTTT.

This chain joins TRBV7-9 and TRBJ1-1; possibly TRBD1 for D (6 bases). V lost 7 bases, J lost 5 bases, and 17 bases lay in between. This CDR3 is 14 amino acids long. The germline V gene encodes CDR1 SEHNR and CDR2 FQNEAQ (reference sequence). CDR3 coding DNA: TGTGCCAGCAACTCCGAAGGGGGGAAGACTGAAGCTTTCTTT. Protein: CASNSEGGKTEAFF.

This clonotype was recorded at least ten times. The V gene is TRBV7-2, the J gene TRBJ2-5, with TRBD1 as a possible D gene (5 bases). The V end lost 4 bases, the J end lost 3 bases, and 9 bases lay between the germline ends. Germline V gives CDR1 SGHTA, CDR2 FQGNSA. This CDR3 region has 13 residues. This chain's CDR3 is CASSSQVKETQYF. The CDR3 coding sequence is TGTGCCAGCAGCTCACAGGTTAAAGAGACCCAGTACTTC.

The chain recombines TRBV5-1 with TRBJ1-2; D remains unclear. Trimming took off 0 bases at V and 6 bases at J, with 15 bases between the two ends. There are 15 residues in the CDR3. From germline, CDR1 is SGHRS and CDR2 YFSETQ. In nucleotides, the CDR3 is TGCGCCAGCAGCTTGGCCGGTTTCGTAACTAATGGCTACACCTTC. Translated: CASSLAGFVTNGYTF. The variable domain in full, completed from reference TRBV5-1 and TRBJ1-2, reads KAGVTQTPRYLIKTRGQQVTLSCSPISGHRSVSWYQQTPGQGLQFLFEYFSETQRNKGNFPGRFSGRQFSNSRSEMNVSTLELGDSALYLCASSLAGFVTNGYTFGSGTRLTVV.

The rearrangement links TRBV20-1 to TRBJ1-1; weak D call: TRBD1 (5 bases). This CDR3 region has 16 residues. Trimming pared 0 bases from V and 0 bases from J, leaving 14 bases between. Germline assignment: CDR1 DFQATT and CDR2 SNEGSKA (reference sequence). The CDR3 is CSARDGGRLMNTEAFF. CDR3 sequence (DNA): TGCAGTGCTAGAGATGGGGGACGGCTCATGAACACTGAAGCTTTCTTT.

This rearrangement joins TRBV29-1 to TRBJ2-2; D is possibly TRBD2 (6 bases). The CDR3 length is 12 residues. V was cut by 3 bases and J by 9 bases, with 11 bases left in between. Germline values: CDR1 SQVTM, CDR2 ANQGSEA. DNA for the CDR3: TGCAGCGTTGAGGCGGGGAACAGGGAGCTGTTTTTT. As protein: CSVEAGNRELFF.

A few counts support this clonotype. V usage is TRBV6-1 and J usage is TRBJ2-5; no firm D call. The germline V and J ends were trimmed by 7 bases and 2 bases, with 8 bases remaining between them. In germline, CDR1 is MNHNS, CDR2 SASEGT. This CDR3 is 12 amino acids long. The DNA of the CDR3 is TGTGCCAGCAAGGCCGGGCAAGAGACCCAGTACTTC. It codes for CASKAGQETQYF.